The TCR beta chain described here comes from a study of vaccination and CD4 T cells after COVID-19. Study-level background: As control conditions, cultures were given either a CEFX pool serving as positive control, an HIV-1 Nef pool, or no peptide at all.

Sequencing of the DNA from cultured CD4+ T cells was carried out with the Oncomine TCR Beta short-read assay. Each CDR3 protein is one row after TCRdb ran MiXCR on the PCR reads. The table records under 13,000 distinct CDR3 sequences, 77% of them present only once. As regards this clonotype: Its antigen remains unknown.

Treatment noted: approximately nine-day PBMC culture with coronavirus spike peptide pools or control peptides (ViraFEST assay). The clonotype comes from a human donor who had recovered from COVID-19. The sample consisted of CD4+ T cells from blood, cultured in vitro.

CDR3 amino acids: CAISRQVNTEAFF. In nucleotides, the CDR3 is TGTGCCATCAGTAGACAGGTGAACACTGAAGCTTTCTTT. The chain combines TRBV10-3 with TRBJ1-1; D possibly corresponds to TRBD1 (6 bases). CDR3 size: 13 residues. Trimming cost V 5 bases and J 0 bases, with 7 bases left between them. Per germline, CDR1 ENHRY and CDR2 SYGVKD.